Following are 5 T cell receptor beta chains from one sample sequenced in a study of OX40 agonist ivuxolimab in advanced cancers. Libraries were prepared by immunoSEQ multiplex PCR; TCRdb keeps only in-frame clonotypes and omits some of them. The top ten clones hold around 2.4% of a sample with around 62,000 clones, around 84% of them seen once. The source material was CD4+ or CD8+ T cells sorted from blood, sampled in a trial of the OX40 agonist ivuxolimab. The source of these receptors is an adult with an advanced solid tumor such as melanoma, head and neck, liver or kidney cancer.

The chain links TRBV5-4 to TRBJ1-2; D gene uncertain. The V end lost 4 bases, the J end lost 7 bases, and 14 bases lay between the germline ends. The CDR3 is 13 residues long. CDR1 is SGHNT, CDR2 YYREEE, per germline (reference sequence). CDR3 in amino acids: CASSPRAESGYTF. CDR3 in DNA: TGTGCCAGCAGCCCTAGGGCGGAATCTGGCTACACCTTC.

The chain uses TRBV10-3 and TRBJ1-1; 9 bases map to TRBD1. Germline V gene sequence: CDR1 ENHRY, CDR2 SYGVKD. J was trimmed by 4 bases and V by 5 bases; bases with no gene match: 5. The CDR3 is 14 residues long. In DNA, the CDR3 is TGTGCCATCAGTCCGGGACAGGGAGGCACTGAAGCTTTCTTT. Translating gives CAISPGQGGTEAFF.

This clone was counted only a few times. This sequence joins TRBV19 and TRBJ1-5; D gene ambiguous. The germline gives CDR1 LNHDA, CDR2 SQIVND (reference sequence). V lost 6 bases to trimming and J lost 1 base, with 10 bases between them. The length of the CDR3 is 14 residues. This chain's CDR3 is CASRITGSNQPQHF. In nucleotides, the CDR3 is TGTGCCAGTAGGATCACGGGCAGCAATCAGCCCCAGCATTTT.

This chain connects TRBV7-2 to TRBJ1-5; no clear D. The CDR3 is 13 amino acids. Germline assignment: CDR1 SGHTA and CDR2 FQGNSA. V was trimmed by 5 bases and J by 7 bases, leaving 12 bases between them. The CDR3 sequence is CASSLSIVQPQHF. Written as DNA, the CDR3 is TGTGCCAGCAGCCTCTCTATCGTGCAGCCCCAGCATTTT.

This sequence joins TRBV6-5 and TRBJ1-3; D remains unclear. V gave up 6 bases and J gave up 0 bases, with 12 bases separating them. This CDR3 region has 15 residues. CDR1 and CDR2 (germline): MNHEY, SVGAGI. The CDR3 DNA reads TGTGCCAGCAGAATCGACTTAAGCTCTGGAAACACCATATATTTT. Its translation: CASRIDLSSGNTIYF.